This T cell receptor (beta chain) was found in a study of early T cells in non-severe SARS-CoV-2 infection. As for the study in general: Sequencing input comprised bulk RNA from unsorted whole blood; chain pairing was not available.

CDR3 length: 17 amino acids. CDR1 is DFQATT and CDR2 is SNEGSKA in the germline V gene (reference sequence). Trimming cost V 1 base and J 2 bases, with 18 bases left between them. Attachment of unique molecular identifiers was made to individual cDNA molecules. TCRdb itself ran the 5' RACE reads through MiXCR, one entry per CDR3 protein. The table includes 95,000 to 110,000 distinct CDR3 sequences, around 10% detected once. This clonotype was seen a few times. The source of this sequence is an adult who was a healthcare worker with PCR-confirmed SARS-CoV-2 infection or an uninfected control (not recorded which). The specimen was whole blood. The V call is TRBV20-1, the J call TRBJ2-1; tentatively, D is TRBD2 (6 bases). The CDR3 DNA is TGCAGTGCTAGAGCCTATCGGGACTCCTCTACCTACAATGAGCAGTTCTTC. Amino acids: CSARAYRDSSTYNEQFF.